This passage covers 32 T cell receptor beta chains from one sample sequenced in a study of blood T cell repertoires in COVID-19 (dated by TCRdb to 2020 to 2022). The library was produced with the immunoSEQ multiplex PCR assay. TCRdb provides this immuneACCESS table in a form limited to in-frame rearrangements. Some clones are lacking; in checked studies, under half of them reflect an unresolved V gene, and why the rest are absent is not known. The sample contains approximately 270,000 clones, 80% to 90% of them found a single time. Of the sample, more than 9.5% is held by the ten largest clones. Sequencing was performed on peripheral blood. All receptors derive from a woman aged 65 to 85 with acute or convalescent COVID-19.

This sequence joins TRBV10-3 and TRBJ2-3; D call uncertain. Between the trimmed V and J ends, which lost 8 bases and 4 bases, there was a span of 7 bases. CDR3 size: 11 residues. Germline V gene lookup returns CDR1 ENHRY and CDR2 SYGVKD. The CDR3 is CAIGSADTQYF. CDR3 in DNA: TGTGCCATCGGAAGCGCAGATACGCAGTATTTT.

The chain employs TRBV4-1 and TRBJ2-5; weak D call: TRBD2 (6 bases). The V end lost 1 base, the J end lost 9 bases, and 12 bases lay between the germline ends. CDR1 and CDR2 from the germline V gene are MGHRA and YSYEKL. This CDR3 is built from 13 residues. As DNA, the CDR3 is TGCGCCAGCAGCCAAGGTTACGTAGCGGCCCAGTACTTC. This codes for CASSQGYVAAQYF.

The sample holds a few counts of this clone. The chain is built from TRBV5-1 and TRBJ2-2; 9 positions match TRBD1. V was clipped by 4 bases and J by 3 bases; unmatched bases: 4. Germline CDR1 SGHRS, CDR2 YFSETQ. The CDR3 extends over 15 amino acids. The CDR3 protein is CASSVGQGDTGELFF. The CDR3 nucleotides are TGCGCCAGCAGCGTGGGACAGGGAGACACCGGGGAGCTGTTTTTT.

This clone was seen only a few times. This chain connects TRBV2 to TRBJ2-1; D not certain. Germline V gene data show CDR1 as SNHLY and CDR2 as FYNNEI. The length of the CDR3 is 14 residues. V was pared by 6 bases and J by 2 bases, with 11 bases between. Here the CDR3 DNA reads TGTGCCAGCAGCGCCGACATAACCTACAATGAGCAGTTCTTC. Translation gives CASSADITYNEQFF.

This clone was detected once. This sequence joins TRBV6-5 and TRBJ2-2; 7 nucleotides line up with TRBD2. The CDR3 length is 15 residues. In germline, CDR1 is MNHEY, CDR2 SVGAGI. Germline trimming cut 4 bases from V and 4 bases from J; bases unmatched to any gene: 6. CDR3 amino acids: CASSWVGGSTGELFF. CDR3 coding DNA: TGTGCCAGCAGTTGGGTGGGAGGGTCCACCGGGGAGCTGTTTTTT.

J is TRBJ1-5 and V is TRBV5-1; TRBD1 aligns across 7 bases. CDR3 length equals 14 residues. Trimming cost V 0 bases and J 6 bases; bases outside gene matches: 3. CDR1 is SGHRS and CDR2 is YFSETQ in the germline V gene. The CDR3 DNA is TGCGCCAGCAGCTTGGGAGGGGGCGGTCAGCCCCAGCATTTT. Its protein is CASSLGGGGQPQHF. Filled out from reference TRBV5-1 and TRBJ1-5, the complete variable domain reads KAGVTQTPRYLIKTRGQQVTLSCSPISGHRSVSWYQQTPGQGLQFLFEYFSETQRNKGNFPGRFSGRQFSNSRSEMNVSTLELGDSALYLCASSLGGGGQPQHFGDGTRLSIL.

This chain links TRBV9 with TRBJ2-6; TRBD1 matches 9 bases. CDR1 and CDR2 (germline): SGDLS, YYNGEE. The length of the CDR3 is 17 residues. The V gene end was trimmed by 5 bases and the J gene end by 2 bases; junction bases not matched to a gene: 8. As DNA, the CDR3 is TGTGCCAGCAGTCAAGGACAGGGGAGAACTGGGGCCAACGTCCTGACTTTC. Its protein is CASSQGQGRTGANVLTF.

This chain connects TRBV6-6 to TRBJ1-2, with 10 bases aligning to TRBD1. From germline, CDR1 is MNHNY and CDR2 SVGAGI (reference sequence). With 0 bases clipped from V and 7 bases from J, the junction kept 5 bases outside the gene matches. The length of the CDR3 is 15 residues. CDR3 protein: CASSYSRQGASGYTF. As DNA, the CDR3 is TGTGCCAGCAGTTACTCTCGACAGGGGGCCTCTGGCTACACCTTC.

The chain has TRBV27 and TRBJ1-2; D is undetermined. Germline lookup yields CDR1 MNHEY and CDR2 SMNVEV (reference sequence). Trimming removed 6 bases from V and 13 bases from J, with 15 bases in between. The CDR3 sequence is 11 residues long. The CDR3 nucleotides are TGTGCCAGCAGGGAAGCGTCTCCTGGCACCTTC. It codes for CASREASPGTF.

The rearrangement uses TRBV27 and TRBJ2-7, with 8 positions matching TRBD1. This CDR3 spans 14 amino acids. V lost 8 bases, J lost 6 bases, and 12 bases stayed unmatched. Germline CDR1 and CDR2: MNHEY and SMNVEV (reference sequence). Here the CDR3 DNA reads TGTGCCAGCTCCCTTGGCAGGGGGCGAGGCGAGCAGTACTTC. Translation: CASSLGRGRGEQYF.

This chain uses TRBV5-4 with TRBJ2-4; 13 bases match TRBD2. The CDR3 is 16 amino acids. The V gene end was trimmed by 3 bases and the J gene end by 9 bases; junction bases not matched to a gene: 9. The V gene's germline CDR1 is SGHNT and CDR2 YYREEE (reference sequence). This CDR3 reads CASSSGLAGSLGIQYF. DNA for the CDR3: TGTGCCAGCAGCTCGGGACTAGCGGGGAGTCTGGGCATTCAGTACTTC.

The chain links TRBV30 to TRBJ1-2, with TRBD1 as a possible D gene (5 bases). Germline CDR1 is GTSNPN and CDR2 is SVGIG (reference sequence). V lost 2 bases and J lost 2, with 6 bases in between. This CDR3 is built from 12 residues. The CDR3 sequence is CAWSQGNYGYTF. CDR3 DNA sequence: TGTGCCTGGAGTCAGGGAAACTATGGCTACACCTTC.

The CDR3 protein is CSASVGGARNEQFF. As DNA, the CDR3 is TGCAGTGCTAGTGTCGGGGGGGCCCGCAATGAGCAGTTCTTC. The chain joins TRBV20-1 to TRBJ2-1; 8 bases map to TRBD2. J gave up 6 bases and V 3 bases, and 7 bases lay outside the gene matches. The CDR3 has 14 residues. Germline CDR1 reads DFQATT; CDR2 reads SNEGSKA (reference sequence).

V is TRBV3-1 (or the pseudogene TRBV3-2) and J is TRBJ1-2; unclear D gene. Germline CDR1 is LGHDT and CDR2 is YNNKEL (reference sequence). The length of the CDR3 is 13 residues. V dropped 0 bases and J dropped 12 bases, with 14 bases sitting between them. The CDR3, as DNA: TGTGCCAGCAGCCAAGAAGGAGCCCAGAAACACACCTTC. Encoded protein: CASSQEGAQKHTF.

This clone was counted a single time. The CDR3 nucleotides read TGTGCCACCCAAAGGCGCGGGGGGGGTCTTGCAAATACGCAGTATTTT. This gives the protein CATQRRGGGLANTQYF. This chain joins TRBV30 and TRBJ2-3, with 9 bases lining up with TRBD2. With 8 bases clipped from V and 7 bases from J, the junction kept 19 bases outside the gene matches. Germline V lookup: CDR1 GTSNPN, CDR2 SVGIG (reference sequence). The CDR3 has 16 residues.

This rearrangement joins TRBV3-1 (or the pseudogene TRBV3-2) to TRBJ2-1; 13 positions agree with TRBD2. With V trimmed by 1 base and J by 0 bases, 6 bases remained unmatched. Germline CDR1 LGHDT, CDR2 YNNKEL (reference sequence). The CDR3 spans 19 residues. DNA for the CDR3: TGTGCCAGCAGCCAAGGGGGGGGACTAGCGGGGAGCTCCTACAATGAGCAGTTCTTC. Its protein is CASSQGGGLAGSSYNEQFF.

This clone occurred once. The chain is built from TRBV7-8 and TRBJ1-1; TRBD1 matches 7 bases. From germline, CDR1 is SGHVS and CDR2 FQNEAQ. The CDR3 covers 13 residues. Germline trimming cut 5 bases from V and 4 bases from J; bases unmatched to any gene: 4. DNA of the CDR3: TGTGCCAGCAGCATGAGACAGGGCACTGAAGCTTTCTTT. Amino acids: CASSMRQGTEAFF.

The J gene is TRBJ2-7, the V gene TRBV27; tentative D call: TRBD2 (5 bases). The CDR3 has 14 amino acids. CDR1 is MNHEY and CDR2 is SMNVEV in the germline V gene (reference sequence). V lost 5 bases and J lost 2, with 13 bases in between. The CDR3 bases are TGTGCCAGCAGTCGTACCGGGGTACCCTACGAGCAGTACTTC. As protein: CASSRTGVPYEQYF.

To note about this clone: A read error may account for a junction end that differs from germline. V usage is TRBV2 and J usage is TRBJ2-7; 8 bases fit TRBD2. The germline V gene encodes CDR1 SNHLY and CDR2 FYNNEI. The CDR3 extends over 14 amino acids. CDR3 nucleotides: TGTGCCAGCAGGGAAGCGGGGGCTCCCTACGAGCAGTACTTC. It encodes CASREAGAPYEQYF.

This clone is a singleton in its sample. The J gene is TRBJ1-2, the V gene TRBV27, with TRBD1 as a possible D gene (6 bases). The CDR3 has 13 residues. Germline CDR1 is MNHEY and CDR2 is SMNVEV (reference sequence). Trimming left V 3 bases short and J 7 bases short, with 12 bases between. CDR3 coding DNA: TGTGCCAGCAGTTTTACGACAGGTCTTGGCTACACCTTC. Residues: CASSFTTGLGYTF.

The V gene is TRBV7-9, the J gene TRBJ2-3; D might be TRBD2 (5 bases). Trimming stripped 4 bases from V and 6 bases from J, with 14 bases between. The germline CDR1 and CDR2 sequences are SEHNR and FQNEAQ (reference sequence). The CDR3 has 14 residues. The CDR3 sequence: CASSSGSTGDTQYF. The CDR3 DNA reads as TGTGCCAGCAGCTCCGGATCAACGGGGGATACGCAGTATTTT.

The chain recombines TRBV6-1 with TRBJ1-1; 7 bases align to TRBD1. The CDR3 consists of 11 residues. Germline V gene sequence: CDR1 MNHNS, CDR2 SASEGT. J was trimmed by 12 bases and V by 3 bases; bases with no gene match: 4. CDR3 loop: CASSDHRGPFF. The CDR3 DNA is TGTGCCAGCAGTGATCACAGGGGCCCTTTCTTT.

The rearrangement links TRBV11-2 to TRBJ2-1; TRBD2 matches at 8 bases. Unmatched junction bases numbered 9, after V lost 1 base and J lost 4 bases. This CDR3 contains 17 residues. Germline CDR1 SGHAT, CDR2 FQNNGV. The DNA of the CDR3 is TGTGCCAGCAGCTTAGTCCAATCTAGCGGGTCGTACAATGAGCAGTTCTTC. It codes for CASSLVQSSGSYNEQFF.

The rearrangement joins TRBV6-5 to TRBJ2-3; TRBD2 is a possible D gene (5 bases). V was clipped by 7 bases and J by 4 bases, with 15 bases between them. Germline V gives CDR1 MNHEY, CDR2 SVGAGI. The CDR3 is made up of 14 amino acids. The CDR3 protein is CASKDQLGADTQYF. DNA of the CDR3: TGTGCCAGCAAGGACCAACTAGGTGCAGATACGCAGTATTTT.

The V and J genes are TRBV6-6 and TRBJ1-5; 8 bases agree with TRBD1. Germline loops: CDR1 MNHNY, CDR2 SVGAGI (reference sequence). The CDR3 extends over 15 amino acids. Trimming removed 6 bases from V and 6 bases from J; junction bases left unmatched: 10. CDR3 nucleotides: TGTGCCAGCAGACCCGACAGGGGACGAAGTCAGCCCCAGCATTTT. Encoded protein: CASRPDRGRSQPQHF.

This clone was detected only once. V and J are TRBV10-2 and TRBJ2-4; TRBD2 aligns across 15 bases. This CDR3 region has 16 residues. Germline V gene sequence: CDR1 WSHSY, CDR2 SAAADI. The V and J ends lost 9 bases and 1 base, in that order; junction bases with no gene match: 4. CDR3 nucleotides: TGCGCCAGTGGACTAGCGGGGGGGCGGGCCAAAAACATTCAGTACTTC. Protein sequence: CASGLAGGRAKNIQYF.

With respect to this clone: This same CDR3 is encoded by further DNA sequences in the sample. The CDR3 here is CASSPTGSYGYTF. CDR3 in DNA: TGTGCCAGCAGTCCCACAGGTTCCTATGGCTACACCTTC. The rearrangement joins TRBV6-5 to TRBJ1-2; perhaps TRBD1 as D (5 bases). Trimming removed 5 bases from V and 4 bases from J, with 11 bases in between. The CDR3 is 13 amino acids. Germline V lookup: CDR1 MNHEY, CDR2 SVGAGI.

The chain has TRBV7-2 and TRBJ2-1, with 11 positions matching TRBD2. The J segment lost 10 bases and the V segment lost 4 bases, leaving 12 bases of the junction unmatched. Per germline, CDR1 SGHTA and CDR2 FQGNSA. There are 16 residues in the CDR3. DNA for the CDR3: TGTGCCAGCAGCTCTCATAGCGGGGGGGCCTTATTGGAGCAGTTCTTC. Amino acids: CASSSHSGGALLEQFF.

The rearrangement joins TRBV5-4 to TRBJ1-1, with TRBD1 as a possible D gene (6 bases). V lost 7 bases, J lost 2 bases, and 15 bases lay in between. CDR1 is SGHNT and CDR2 is YYREEE in the germline V gene (reference sequence). This CDR3 region has 14 residues. The chain's CDR3 is CASGNRELNTEAFF. Written as DNA, the CDR3 is TGTGCCAGCGGAAACAGGGAGCTCAACACTGAAGCTTTCTTT.

The genes are TRBV27 and TRBJ1-1, with D possibly TRBD1 on 5 matching bases. Trimming shortened V by 6 bases and J by 6 bases, and 17 bases separated the two germline ends. The CDR3 is made up of 14 amino acids. The germline gives CDR1 MNHEY, CDR2 SMNVEV (reference sequence). As DNA, the CDR3 is TGTGCCAGCAGGGGAACGCGGGGGTTCGCTGAAGCTTTCTTT. It translates to CASRGTRGFAEAFF.

The V and J genes are TRBV18 and TRBJ2-4, with no clear D. Germline CDR1 KGHSH, CDR2 LQKENI. The CDR3 contains 13 residues. V lost 5 bases and J 8 bases, leaving 13 bases between the germline ends. The CDR3 bases are TGTGCCAGCTCAGTTCTACTCCGGGACATTCAGTACTTC. It codes for CASSVLLRDIQYF.

The rearrangement joins TRBV19 to TRBJ1-1; TRBD1 agrees at 7 bases. Germline V CDR1 and CDR2: LNHDA, SQIVND (reference sequence). This CDR3 has 19 residues. V gave up 2 bases and J gave up 0 bases; unmatched junction bases: 15. CDR3 region: CASSIFSGSGGKMNTEAFF. DNA of the CDR3: TGTGCCAGTAGTATATTTTCCGGTTCAGGGGGGAAGATGAACACTGAAGCTTTCTTT.